This T cell receptor beta chain was sequenced for a study of blood T cell repertoires in COVID-19. Germline V gene lookup returns CDR1 SNHLY and CDR2 FYNNEI. The CDR3 runs 16 residues. Deletions cut 3 bases from V and 0 bases from J, with 9 bases between. Profiled with immunoSEQ multiplex PCR; TCRdb holds only in-frame clones, not every one. The sample consists of about 100,000 clones, around nine tenths of them appearing once. The receptor comes from a man aged 80 or over with acute or convalescent COVID-19. The sample taken for sequencing was peripheral blood. The V call is TRBV2, the J call TRBJ1-6; D may be TRBD1 (6 bases). CDR3 nucleotides: TGTGCCAGCAGTGACGGCAGGGGCTCCTATAATTCACCCCTCCACTTT. Amino acid sequence: CASSDGRGSYNSPLHF.